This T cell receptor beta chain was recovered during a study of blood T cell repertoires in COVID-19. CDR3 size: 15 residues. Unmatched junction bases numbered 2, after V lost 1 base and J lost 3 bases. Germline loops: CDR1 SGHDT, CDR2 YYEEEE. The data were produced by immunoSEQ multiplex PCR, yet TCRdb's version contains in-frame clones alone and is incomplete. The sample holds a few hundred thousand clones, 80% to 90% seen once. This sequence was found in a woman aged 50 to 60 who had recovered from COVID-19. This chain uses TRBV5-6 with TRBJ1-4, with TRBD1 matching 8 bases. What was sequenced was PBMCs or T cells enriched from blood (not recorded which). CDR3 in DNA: TGTGCCAGCAGCTTGAGACAGGGGCCTAATGAAAAACTGTTTTTT. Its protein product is CASSLRQGPNEKLFF.